This T cell receptor beta chain was identified during a study of shared clonotypes between healthy human individuals. The authors combined CD45RO+ cells with CCR7-negative CD45RA+ TemRA cells as CD8 memory. This clone turned up a few times. Sequencing was performed with immunoSEQ multiplex PCR; in TCRdb, only in-frame clones are kept and a portion is missing. The sample yields 80,000 to 100,000 clones, 68% seen once. CDR3 size: 14 residues. Germline V lookup: CDR1 MNHNS, CDR2 SASEGT. The V and J ends lost 10 bases and 6 bases respectively, with 21 bases between them. V usage is TRBV6-1 and J usage is TRBJ1-1, with D unresolved. The source is a young man in good health. Sequenced input: memory CD8+ T cells sorted from blood. Stated subset: CD45RO+ cells pooled with CCR7-negative TemRA cells. CDR3 amino acids: CATPGLRLSSEAFF. The CDR3 DNA sequence: TGTGCCACCCCAGGCCTTCGATTATCTTCTGAAGCTTTCTTT.